What follows is one T cell receptor (beta chain) and its context. Its target is unknown. Germline V gives CDR1 SGHRS, CDR2 YFSETQ. This CDR3 is 13 amino acids long. V was shortened by 2 bases and J by 8 bases, with 11 bases between the two germline ends. Data came from immunoSEQ multiplex PCR; TCRdb stores just in-frame clones and leaves some out. The sample gives about 11,000 clones, around four fifths of which show up once; approximately 0.9% is in the top ten. Between about 35 and 110 mL of blood was drawn per time point. This record belongs to a study of follicular helper T cells after annual influenza vaccination. Study-level points and caveats: Change in circulating plasmablasts correlated with ICOS+CD38+ cTfh clonality change. For non-cTfh compartments, undersampling could not be ruled out.

This rearrangement joins TRBV5-1 to TRBJ2-1, with D possibly being TRBD1 (6 bases). The specimen comprised CXCR5- memory CD4+ T cells sorted from blood, sampled 6 weeks after influenza vaccination. The receptor's source is an adult who received the influenza vaccine. CDR3 bases: TGCGCCAGCAGCTTACAGGGTGACTATGAGCAGTTCTTC. This sequence encodes CASSLQGDYEQFF. The whole variable domain, remainder taken from reference TRBV5-1 and TRBJ2-1, is KAGVTQTPRYLIKTRGQQVTLSCSPISGHRSVSWYQQTPGQGLQFLFEYFSETQRNKGNFPGRFSGRQFSNSRSEMNVSTLELGDSALYLCASSLQGDYEQFFGPGTRLTVL.